Many counts were recorded for the clone carrying this T cell receptor (beta chain). Its specificity is not known. Blood was sampled at initial diagnosis of hyperthyroidism, prior to onset of any ophthalmopathy symptoms. Fresh 10 ml peripheral blood yielded PBMCs. The record originates from a study of T cells in Graves' hyperthyroidism and ophthalmopathy. Study-level results: Model predictions of ophthalmopathy came a median about 6.3 months before onset.

Trimming removed 5 bases from V and 2 bases from J; junction bases left unmatched: 14. The CDR3 covers 17 residues. Germline CDR1 MNHNS, CDR2 SASEGT. It was RNA transcripts that yielded the amplified TCR beta CDR3 regions. HTBI primers were used for first-round RT-PCR of the TCR CDR3. MiXCR, run by TCRdb on the multiplex PCR reads, gives a single entry per CDR3 protein. The repertoire holds roughly 150,000 distinct CDR3 sequences, about 9.4% seen once, with more than 20% in the top ten. The sequenced sample consisted of blood. This sequence originates from a woman aged 18-35 years with Graves' hyperthyroidism that later progressed to Graves' ophthalmopathy. The rearrangement joins TRBV6-1 to TRBJ1-2; the match to TRBD1 covers 7 bases. This chain's CDR3 is CASSLPSGDSLNYGYTF. CDR3 coding DNA: TGTGCCAGCAGTCTTCCAAGTGGGGACAGCCTCAACTATGGCTACACCTTC.